The source of this T cell receptor (beta chain) is a study of OX40 agonist ivuxolimab in advanced cancers. As for the study in general: At 82.7% male, the cohort had a mean age of around 56 years, ranging from roughly 20 to 79.

This CDR3 has 14 amino acids. The V gene lost 4 bases and the J gene lost 1 base, with 8 bases spanning the gap. Germline CDR1 reads MNHEY; CDR2 reads SMNVEV (reference sequence). Excluded were patients having autoimmune disease history or systemic immunosuppression. Clones were sequenced by immunoSEQ multiplex PCR, and TCRdb holds only the in-frame ones, with some missing. The table shows fewer than 25,000 clones, with about three quarters occurring only once. The V gene is TRBV27, the J gene TRBJ1-5, with D uncertain. The TCR comes from an adult with an advanced solid tumor such as melanoma, head and neck, liver or kidney cancer. This specimen consisted of CD4+ or CD8+ T cells sorted from blood, obtained in a trial of the OX40 agonist ivuxolimab. This CDR3 is CASSYSGSNQPQHF. DNA for the CDR3: TGTGCCAGCAGTTACTCTGGGAGCAATCAGCCCCAGCATTTT.